This T cell receptor beta chain was captured by sequencing in a study of control samples from healthy donors and cancer patients. The protocol was immunoSEQ multiplex PCR, while the TCRdb copy is restricted to in-frame clones and leaves out a portion. The table lists some 160,000 clones, over 85% of them singletons. The CDR3 runs to 13 residues. Germline assignment: CDR1 ENHRY and CDR2 SYGVKD. Trimming cost V 6 bases and J 2 bases, with 7 bases left between them. The count of this clone is one. This clonotype was sampled from a woman aged 40 to 49 in good health. Specimen: blood. This chain uses TRBV10-3 with TRBJ2-2, with D perhaps matching TRBD1 (5 bases). CDR3 bases: TGTGCCATCAGGACAGAAAACACCGGGGAGCTGTTTTTT. Encoded protein: CAIRTENTGELFF.